The 5 T cell receptor beta chains below were found in one sample sequenced in a study of spatial heterogeneity in lung cancer. One entry per CDR3 protein, called by TCRdb with MiXCR from the 5' RACE reads. The table has under 150,000 distinct CDR3 sequences, about a tenth seen once. Time point indicated: blood at routine non-recurrence follow-up after resection. The input for sequencing was PBMCs, taken at follow-up. All receptors come from a female donor with early-stage non-small cell lung cancer.

Ten or more counts support this clonotype. V and J are TRBV2 and TRBJ1-1, with TRBD1 as a possible D gene (6 bases). Trimming shortened V by 2 bases and J by 3 bases, and 13 bases separated the two germline ends. This CDR3 contains 15 residues. Germline CDR1 is SNHLY and CDR2 is FYNNEI. The CDR3 DNA reads as TGTGCCAGCAGTGAAATTCTTTCAGGGGACACTGAAGCTTTCTTT. This gives the protein CASSEILSGDTEAFF.

This clonotype turned up a few times. The chain combines TRBV3-1 with TRBJ1-5; D unresolved. The V end was cut by 1 base, the J end by 6 bases, with 10 bases between. There are 14 residues in the CDR3. Germline CDR1 and CDR2: LGHDT and YNNKEL (reference sequence). Here the CDR3 DNA reads TGTGCCAGCAGCCAAGGGAAGTTGGGTCAGCCCCAGCATTTT. Protein product: CASSQGKLGQPQHF.

This clonotype was picked up a small number of times. V is TRBV20-1 and J is TRBJ2-1, with no clear D. V dropped 3 bases and J dropped 5 bases, with 5 bases sitting between them. The CDR3 spans 11 residues. Germline values: CDR1 DFQATT, CDR2 SNEGSKA (reference sequence). The CDR3 nucleotides are TGCAGTGCTAGCAACCACAATGAGCAGTTCTTC. It is translated as CSASNHNEQFF.

This clonotype was recorded at least ten times. This chain connects TRBV6-2 or TRBV6-3 to TRBJ2-4; the match to TRBD2 covers 13 bases. J was trimmed by 3 bases and V by 7 bases; bases with no gene match: 6. CDR3 length: 16 residues. From germline, CDR1 is MNHEY and CDR2 SVGEGT. The CDR3 sequence: CASTGLAGDGKNIQYF. In nucleotides, the CDR3 is TGTGCCAGCACCGGACTAGCGGGAGACGGCAAAAACATTCAGTACTTC.

This clonotype was picked up many times. The chain has TRBV29-1 and TRBJ1-2; weak D call: TRBD1 (6 bases). Germline V gene sequence: CDR1 SQVTM, CDR2 ANQGSEA. CDR3 length: 14 residues. V gave up 7 bases and J gave up 1 base, with 16 bases separating them. CDR3 DNA sequence: TGCAGCGGGGGCAGGGGAGATGTTAACTATGGCTACACCTTC. Protein: CSGGRGDVNYGYTF.